This T cell receptor (beta chain) comes out of a study of blood T cell repertoires in COVID-19 (TCRdb year 2020). The study in broad terms: Samples covering the acute and convalescent phases of COVID-19 were provided by collaborators in the United States, Italy and Spain. The material from the prospective study consisted of cDNA or gDNA derived from T cells, B-cell-depleted T cells, or PBMCs. The dataset comprised deeply sampled blood TCRbeta repertoires from subjects exposed to, actively infected with, or recovered from COVID-19. The repertoires were released in a freely available public database meant as a resource for research on the immune response to SARS-CoV-2. The samples were drawn from the first 160 participants of the ongoing ImmuneRACE study and from about 1,200 subjects provided by 6 global collaborators. Nearly every sample came with metadata listing a de-identified subject ID, COVID-19 status, age in years and sex. HLA class I and class II types, where available, came from metadata supplied by the sample provider rather than from assay-based typing. On the study overall, not on this receptor specifically: How much clinical and demographic metadata was included differed by source and by participant, and the metadata was provided uncurated.

As to this clone: Its specific antigen is unknown. The record has no base qualities; no much larger clone is one base away.

At one collaborating source in Seattle, patients were enrolled during active infection and were followed longitudinally through the course of disease. Each collaborating institution followed its own protocols to collect whole blood in K2EDTA tubes. Collaborator samples were shipped for TCRbeta analysis as frozen whole blood, isolated PBMCs, or DNA extracted from either sample type. V ends up 0 bases short and J 6 bases short, with an unmatched junction base count of 6. From the cysteine up to the phenylalanine, the CDR3 has a length of 15 residues. The read is trimmed to its CDR3 DNA, 45 bases read in frame from base 1. CDR1 KGHSH and CDR2 LQKENI are derived from the germline V gene. TCRbeta CDR3 regions were amplified from genomic DNA using the immunoSEQ Assay, a bias-controlled multiplex PCR. Regarding the original processing steps: Within the assay, amplification of reference gene primers was used to estimate how many nucleated cells each sample contained. To quantify the absolute abundance of each unique TCRbeta CDR3 rearrangement, sequence reads were collapsed and filtered. For each sample, productive Simpson clonality was calculated by taking the square root of Simpson's diversity index across productive rearrangements. TCRdb mirrors the immuneACCESS table, restricted to in-frame sequences. Some clones are absent from its copies; in checked studies, under half trace to an unresolved V gene, and the reason for the others is unknown. V and J calls and clone size follow that table, whereas D and trimming were derived from the DNA. The sample includes around 60,000 clones, with 84% observed a single time. About 15% of the sample belongs to the ten largest clones.

The sample taken for sequencing was peripheral blood. The receptor chain draws on TRBV18 and TRBJ2-7, with TRBD2 matching 9 junction bases. The receptor's source is a man in his sixties with COVID-19, enrolled during active disease. The CDR3 in this case is CASSPPSGGPFEQYF. At the DNA level, the sequence is TGTGCCAGCTCACCACCTAGCGGGGGACCCTTCGAGCAGTACTTC.